Listed below are T cell receptor beta chains from one sample, sequenced in a study of T cell changes during pregnancy in multiple sclerosis. The repertoire was sequenced with immunoSEQ multiplex PCR; TCRdb's copy has only in-frame clones and lacks some. In the table there are 90,000 to 120,000 clones, 80% to 95% of which are singletons. Material: peripheral blood, obtained after pregnancy. The origin of the receptors is a female donor with multiple sclerosis, enrolled in a pregnancy study. Both conserved end residues are part of each CDR3. The D gene is left open where the match is weak. Clone size appears in some rows only: once, few, many, or a class for an expanded clone.

>TRBD1|TRBV15|TRBJ2-7|-
TGTGCCACCAGCAGAGAAACCGGGACAGTCTCCTACGAGCAGTACTTC
CATSRETGTVSYEQYF
>TRBD1|TRBV25-1|TRBJ1-6|-
TGTGCCAGCAGTGAATTCCGGGACAGTTCTTCACCCCTCCACTTT
CASSEFRDSSSPLHF
>-|TRBV18|TRBJ2-3|-
TGTGCCAGCTCCCCACAGGTAGGGGACACAGATACGCAGTATTTT
CASSPQVGDTDTQYF
>TRBD1|TRBV11-2|TRBJ2-4|-
TGTGCCAGCAGCTCCACCTCCGGGACAGGGGCAAACATTCAGTACTTC
CASSSTSGTGANIQYF
>-|TRBV7-3|TRBJ1-3|-
TGTGCCAGCAGCTTAACGGGCAGGGACACTGGAAACACCATATATTTT
CASSLTGRDTGNTIYF
>-|TRBV9|TRBJ1-1|-
TGTGCCAGCCGACGGGAAGGGGGACCCTCGAACACTGAAGCTTTCTTT
CASRREGGPSNTEAFF
>-|TRBV9|TRBJ1-3|-
TGTGCCAGCAGCGTAGACTTTGGCTCTGGAAACACCATATATTTT
CASSVDFGSGNTIYF
>TRBD2|TRBV29-1|TRBJ2-1|medium-sized
TGCAGCGTTGACATGTGGGTAGCGGGGCGCGGCTATGAGCAGTTCTTC
CSVDMWVAGRGYEQFF
>-|TRBV14|TRBJ2-7|-
TGTGCCAGCAGCCAAGTCCACTCCTACGAGCAGTACTTC
CASSQVHSYEQYF
>TRBD1|TRBV6-5|TRBJ1-6|-
TGTGCCAGCAGTCATGACAGGGGGAATTCACCCCTCCACTTT
CASSHDRGNSPLHF
>TRBD2|TRBV30|TRBJ2-5|-
TGTGCCTGGAGTCCCATAAGGATTAGCGGGTCGGTGGGAGAGACCCAGTACTTC
CAWSPIRISGSVGETQYF
>TRBD2|TRBV7-7|TRBJ2-1|-
TGTGCTAGCAGCGACGTATTTAGCGGGGGAATCTACAATGAGCAGTTCTTC
CASSDVFSGGIYNEQFF
>-|TRBV4-1|TRBJ1-2|-
TGCGCCAGCAGCCAAGATCCCGACAGTCCTAACTATGGCTACACCTTC
CASSQDPDSPNYGYTF
>TRBD2|TRBV4-2|TRBJ2-7|-
TGTGCCAGCAGCCAAGATGACGGGGGGAGGTACGAGCAGTACTTC
CASSQDDGGRYEQYF
>-|TRBV29-1|TRBJ2-7|-
TGCAGCGTTGAAGAGGGGGGCTACGAGCAGTACTTC
CSVEEGGYEQYF
>-|TRBV25-1|TRBJ1-6|once
TGTGCCAGCAGTACAGGCGGTTATAATTCACCCCTCCACTTT
CASSTGGYNSPLHF
>-|TRBV6-6|TRBJ2-7|-
TGTGCCAGCGGAAGATTGGCAACCAGGGAGGACTACGAGCAGTACTTC
CASGRLATREDYEQYF
>-|TRBV4-1|TRBJ2-1|-
TGCGCCAGCAGCGGGGGCCTGAATGAGCAGTTCTTC
CASSGGLNEQFF
>-|TRBV5-1|TRBJ1-3|-
TGCGCCAGCAGCGTAGACAGCGGAAACACCATATATTTT
CASSVDSGNTIYF
>TRBD1|TRBV4-2|TRBJ1-4|-
TGTGCCAGCAGCCTCCTCCCCTTGACAGGGAAGAATGAAAAACTGTTTTTT
CASSLLPLTGKNEKLFF
>TRBD2|TRBV7-9|TRBJ2-7|-
TGTGCCAGCAGCGCCGCGGGAGGGGGCGGTACCTACGAGCAGTACTTC
CASSAAGGGGTYEQYF
>-|TRBV19|TRBJ1-1|-
TGTGCCAGTAGTAACTTCCGGGGGATGAACAGTGAAGCTTTCTTT
CASSNFRGMNSEAFF
>TRBD2|TRBV2|TRBJ2-7|-
TGTGCCAGCAGTGAAGCGCTAGCGGGGGCCTACGAGCAGTACTTC
CASSEALAGAYEQYF
>-|TRBV13|TRBJ1-2|-
TGTGCCAGCAGCTTAAGGGGTGGGACAACCTCCGGCTACACCTTC
CASSLRGGTTSGYTF
>TRBD1|TRBV19|TRBJ2-7|few
TGTGCCAGTAGTACCTGGGCGGCGACAGGGAGAGACGAGCAGTACTTC
CASSTWAATGRDEQYF
>-|TRBV7-2|TRBJ1-1|few
TGTGCCAGCAGCTTAGGGGGGGATGCTTTCTTT
CASSLGGDAFF
>-|TRBV27|TRBJ1-5|-
TGTGCCAGCAGTTTAAGAGGCAGGGAGGATAGCAATCAGCCCCAGCATTTT
CASSLRGREDSNQPQHF
>TRBD1|TRBV27|TRBJ2-7|-
TGTGCCAGCAGTTATGACAGGGGTTCCTACGAGCAGTACTTC
CASSYDRGSYEQYF
>-|TRBV21-1|TRBJ2-7|few
TGTGCCAGCAGCACATGGACAGGGGACTGTTCCTACGAGCAGTACTTC
CASSTWTGDCSYEQYF